The T cell receptor (beta chain) described here comes from a study of regulatory T cells in long-lasting Graves disease. This clonotype has a count of ten or more. Assembly of TCR beta libraries relied on iRepertoire HTBI primers together with Arm-PCR of CDR3 regions. In TCRdb, the multiplex PCR reads were re-called with MiXCR into one record per CDR3 protein. The sample shows hundreds of thousands of distinct CDR3 sequences, less than 20% of them seen only once. V shed 2 bases and J shed 13 bases, with 15 bases lying between them. The CDR3 is 13 residues long. In germline, CDR1 is SGHTA, CDR2 FQGNSA. The time point denotes: newly diagnosed GD, antithyroid drugs for less than 3 months. After RNA was extracted from PBMCs, the TCR library was made from it. This same sample was also taken into another study, of T cells in Graves' hyperthyroidism and ophthalmopathy. That paper states: Investigators excluded patients with uncontrolled infection, other autoimmune disease, pregnancy or lactation.

Source: peripheral blood mononuclear cells (PBMCs), taken at new diagnosis, from a patient treated with antithyroid drugs. The chain couples TRBV7-2 to TRBJ2-1; D not certain. The receptor's source is a woman aged 25 to 39 with Graves disease. Written as DNA, the CDR3 is TGTGCCAGCAGCTTAAGGTCGGACCCCGGCCAGTTCTTC. As protein: CASSLRSDPGQFF. The variable domain in full, with the rest retrieved from reference TRBV7-2 and TRBJ2-1, is GAGVSQSPSNKVTEKGKDVELRCDPISGHTALYWYRQSLGQGLEFLIYFQGNSAPDKSGLPSDRFSAERTGGSVSTLTIQRTQQEDSAVYLCASSLRSDPGQFFGPGTRLTVL.